This T cell receptor beta chain was sequenced during a study of blood T cell repertoires in COVID-19. Sequencing was performed with immunoSEQ multiplex PCR; in TCRdb, only in-frame clones are kept and a portion is missing. The table records 200,000 to 250,000 clones, about 91% of them present only once. The CDR3 contains 13 residues. Trimming pared 7 bases from V and 3 bases from J, leaving 7 bases between. This TCR derives from a man aged 18-30 years with active or convalescent COVID-19. The V and J genes are TRBV12-3 or TRBV12-4 and TRBJ1-6; no reliable D call. Sample: peripheral blood. CDR3 amino acids: CASKLNYNSPLHF. CDR3 in DNA: TGTGCCAGCAAACTAAACTATAATTCACCCCTCCACTTT.